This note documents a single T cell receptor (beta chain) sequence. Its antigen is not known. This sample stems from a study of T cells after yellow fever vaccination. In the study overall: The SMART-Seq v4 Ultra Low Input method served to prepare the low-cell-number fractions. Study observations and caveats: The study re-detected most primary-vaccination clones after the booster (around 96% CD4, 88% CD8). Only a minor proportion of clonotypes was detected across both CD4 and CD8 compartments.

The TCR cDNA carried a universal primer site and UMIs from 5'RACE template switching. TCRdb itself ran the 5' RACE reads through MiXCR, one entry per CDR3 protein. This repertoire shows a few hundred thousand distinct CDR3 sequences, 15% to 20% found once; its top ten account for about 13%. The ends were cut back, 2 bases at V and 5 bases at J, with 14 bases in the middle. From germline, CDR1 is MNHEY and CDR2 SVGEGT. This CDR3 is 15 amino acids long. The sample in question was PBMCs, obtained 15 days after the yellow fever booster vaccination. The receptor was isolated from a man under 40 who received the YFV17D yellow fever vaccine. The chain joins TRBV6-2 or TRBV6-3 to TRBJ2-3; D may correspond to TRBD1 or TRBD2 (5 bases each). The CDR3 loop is CASSYPLGAGDTQYF. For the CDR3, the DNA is TGTGCCAGCAGTTACCCCCTTGGGGCGGGAGATACGCAGTATTTT.